This TCR beta chain was identified during a study of blood T cells in healthy people across ages. Looking at the study overall: Capture by template switching was about one barcoded beta molecule per two T cells. Broader study findings: Estimated diversity across one million T cells was deemed an underestimate.

Of note for this clonotype: Antigen: not known.

Sample-barcoded 5' priming and a J-beta primer mix drove a second PCR of roughly 7 to 11 cycles. TCRdb processed the 5' RACE reads anew with MiXCR; each CDR3 protein has one entry. The sample consists of approximately 800,000 distinct CDR3 sequences, over 45% of them appearing once. The source of this sequence is a man aged 25 to 40 in good health. The sequenced sample consisted of blood.

Written as DNA, the CDR3 is TGTGCCAGCAGCTCATCGGGAACGGATTATAATTCACCCCTCCACTTT. It specifies CASSSSGTDYNSPLHF. The chain couples TRBV7-9 to TRBJ1-6; no reliable D call. This CDR3 contains 16 residues. The germline V gene has CDR1 SEHNR and CDR2 FQNEAQ (reference sequence). Trimming left V 4 bases short and J 4 bases short, with 14 bases between. The whole variable domain, remainder taken from reference TRBV7-9 and TRBJ1-6, is DTGVSQNPRHKITKRGQNVTFRCDPISEHNRLYWYRQTLGQGPEFLTYFQNEAQLEKSRLLSDRFSAERPKGSFSTLEIQRTEQGDSAMYLCASSSSGTDYNSPLHFGNGTRLTVT.